The clone carrying this T cell receptor (beta chain) was detected only a few times. The antigen is not known. The sample belongs to a study of cytomegalovirus exposure and HLA in healthy donors. Germline loops: CDR1 LNHDA, CDR2 SQIVND (reference sequence). The CDR3 runs to 16 residues. Trimming cost V 0 bases and J 6 bases; bases outside gene matches: 7. Sampled while nominally healthy, donors likely had unrecorded immune exposures. Amplification used 60 Vbeta primers and 13 Jbeta primers. Generated by immunoSEQ multiplex PCR, the TCRdb table keeps only in-frame clones and is missing some. The table includes 180,000 or so clones, around 77% detected once. Overall study findings and caveats: Data from an earlier analysis indicated that most TCR beta V segments were productive either about 87% or about 30% of the time.

The sequence came from a woman in her twenties or thirties in good health and CMV-seronegative. Sequenced material: PBMCs. The rearrangement joins TRBV19 to TRBJ1-5, with 8 bases lining up with TRBD1. This CDR3 reads CASSIDRGQAVQPQHF. The CDR3 DNA reads TGTGCCAGTAGTATAGACAGGGGGCAAGCTGTTCAGCCCCAGCATTTT.